A single sample is the source of the 5 T cell receptor beta chains below, sequenced in a study of HIV-infected patients and healthy controls. Follow-up blood was drawn about 14 weeks, roughly three months, after antiretroviral therapy began. Whole blood was used without fractionation, so all unsorted peripheral T cells were included. Around 0.5 ug RNA was reverse transcribed with alpha and beta constant-region primers. Using multiplexing indices, alpha and beta chain libraries were generated apart by chain-specific third strand synthesis. MiXCR, applied by TCRdb to the 5' RACE reads, yields one record per CDR3 protein. The profile shows roughly 5,000 distinct CDR3 sequences, 20% of them singletons. Material: blood, obtained during antiretroviral therapy. These receptors were taken from an adult with HIV infection.

Points on this clonotype: This may be a read error, as it is one base from a much larger clone. The CDR3 DNA reads TGTGCCAGCATCCAAGATAGCAGGGCAATCTACGAGCAGTACTTC. Translation: CASIQDSRAIYEQYF. The rearrangement links TRBV3-1 to TRBJ2-7; the D gene is possibly TRBD1 (5 bases). Germline V gene data show CDR1 as LGHDT and CDR2 as YNNKEL (reference sequence). The CDR3 loop spans 15 amino acids.

This clonotype showed up many times. The chain combines TRBV7-8 with TRBJ2-1, with D possibly being TRBD1 or TRBD2 (5 bases each). V was shortened by 6 bases and J by 0 bases, with 12 bases between the two germline ends. The CDR3 sequence is 15 residues long. Germline V gene data show CDR1 as SGHVS and CDR2 as FQNEAQ. In DNA, the CDR3 is TGTGCCAGCAGGCTCGGGACGGCCTCCTACAATGAGCAGTTCTTC. Amino acid sequence: CASRLGTASYNEQFF.

Within the sample, this clonotype is medium-sized. This sequence joins TRBV29-1 and TRBJ2-7, with TRBD1 identical over 9 bases. This CDR3 spans 13 amino acids. Trimming at V came to 4 bases and at J to 4 bases, leaving 5 bases not matched to a gene. The V gene's germline CDR1 is SQVTM and CDR2 ANQGSEA. Here the CDR3 reads CSVGTGENYEQYF. CDR3 bases: TGCAGCGTTGGGACAGGGGAAAATTACGAGCAGTACTTC.

Many counts were recorded for this clonotype. The J gene is TRBJ2-7, the V gene TRBV19, with TRBD1 as a possible D gene (6 bases). The CDR3 consists of 14 residues. V lost 6 bases to trimming and J lost 3 bases, with 15 bases between them. Germline CDR1 reads LNHDA; CDR2 reads SQIVND (reference sequence). CDR3 loop: CASSATGGIYEQYF. The CDR3 bases are TGTGCCAGTAGCGCGACAGGAGGAATCTACGAGCAGTACTTC.

This clonotype is deemed medium-sized. V is TRBV6-5 and J is TRBJ2-3; 8 bases are shared with TRBD1. This CDR3 has 16 amino acids. Germline lookup yields CDR1 MNHEY and CDR2 SVGAGI. Losses at the gene ends were 0 bases for V and 5 bases for J; bases not matched to a gene: 7. The CDR3 sequence is CASSYSPRGQLDTQYF. The CDR3 coding sequence is TGTGCCAGCAGTTACTCTCCCAGGGGGCAATTAGATACGCAGTATTTT.